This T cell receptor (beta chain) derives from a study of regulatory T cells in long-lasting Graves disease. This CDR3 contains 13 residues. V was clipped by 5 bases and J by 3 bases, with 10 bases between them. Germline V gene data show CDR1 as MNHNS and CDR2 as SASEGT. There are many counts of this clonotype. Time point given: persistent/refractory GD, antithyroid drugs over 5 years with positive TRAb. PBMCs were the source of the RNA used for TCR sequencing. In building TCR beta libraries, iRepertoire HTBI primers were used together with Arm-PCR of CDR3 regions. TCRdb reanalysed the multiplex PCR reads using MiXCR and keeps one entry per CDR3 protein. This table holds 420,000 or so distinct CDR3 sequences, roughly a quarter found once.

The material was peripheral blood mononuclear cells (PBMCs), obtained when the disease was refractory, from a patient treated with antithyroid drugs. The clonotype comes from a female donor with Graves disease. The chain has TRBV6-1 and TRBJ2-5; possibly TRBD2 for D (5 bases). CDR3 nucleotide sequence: TGTGCCAGCAGTAAAGGGAGAAAAGAGACCCAGTACTTC. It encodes CASSKGRKETQYF.